The rows below give T cell receptor beta chains drawn from one sample of a study of OX40 agonist ivuxolimab in advanced cancers. The protocol was immunoSEQ multiplex PCR, while the TCRdb copy is restricted to in-frame clones and leaves out a portion. Altogether some 80,000 clones are present, about 84% being singletons, with the ten largest covering less than 8%. The specimen was CD4+ or CD8+ T cells sorted from blood, collected in a trial of the OX40 agonist ivuxolimab. These receptor sequences come from an adult with an advanced solid tumor such as melanoma, head and neck, liver or kidney cancer. Both conserved end residues are part of each CDR3. The D gene is left open where the match is weak. Size values are once, few and many counts, or a class for expanded clones, and some rows have none.

clone size	D gene	V gene	J gene	CDR3 protein	CDR3 DNA
.	.	TRBV4-2	TRBJ2-1	CASSQGAGALDNEQFF	TGTGCCAGCAGCCAAGGGGCAGGGGCCCTAGACAATGAGCAGTTCTTC
.	TRBD1	TRBV19	TRBJ2-7	CASSPRQGASSGPYEQYF	TGTGCCAGTAGTCCTCGACAGGGGGCCTCTAGCGGACCCTACGAGCAGTACTTC
once	.	TRBV21-1	TRBJ1-5	CASSKEGQGVKQPQHF	TGTGCCAGCAGCAAAGAGGGACAGGGGGTTAAGCAGCCCCAGCATTTT
.	.	TRBV29-1	TRBJ1-2	CSGGLSEYGYTF	TGCAGCGGTGGACTGTCGGAGTATGGCTACACCTTC
.	TRBD1	TRBV6-6	TRBJ1-6	CASSRTGDSPLHF	TGTGCCAGCAGTCGGACAGGGGATTCACCCCTCCACTTT
.	.	TRBV7-6	TRBJ2-5	CASSLIRGEPQYF	TGTGCCAGCAGCTTAATAAGGGGAGAGCCCCAGTACTTC
.	TRBD1	TRBV11-1	TRBJ2-3	CASSDRGPDTQYF	TGTGCCAGCAGCGACAGGGGGCCAGATACGCAGTATTTT
once	.	TRBV21-1	TRBJ1-4	CASSKKAGQLRATNEKLFF	TGTGCCAGCAGCAAAAAGGCAGGACAGCTAAGGGCAACTAATGAAAAACTGTTTTTT
.	.	TRBV7-9	TRBJ1-2	CASSSTFTTF	TGTGCCAGCAGCTCGACTTTCACCACCTTC
once	.	TRBV6-5	TRBJ1-1	CASSYSNRRNTEAFF	TGTGCCAGCAGTTACTCGAACAGACGGAACACTGAAGCTTTCTTT
.	TRBD1	TRBV5-1	TRBJ1-3	CASSVTGTGVGNTIYF	TGCGCCAGCAGCGTAACCGGGACAGGGGTCGGAAACACCATATATTTT
.	TRBD2	TRBV4-1	TRBJ2-3	CASSPLVTGGRDTQYF	TGCGCCAGCAGCCCCCTAGTTACGGGAGGTCGTGATACGCAGTATTTT
.	.	TRBV29-1	TRBJ2-1	CSVDSYTDHEQFF	TGCAGCGTTGACTCTTATACGGACCATGAGCAGTTCTTC
.	.	TRBV19	TRBJ1-6	CASRPLEILNSPLHF	TGTGCCAGTAGGCCACTAGAGATCCTGAATTCACCCCTCCACTTT
.	.	TRBV30	TRBJ1-3	CAWSPSGNTIYF	TGTGCCTGGAGCCCCTCTGGAAACACCATATATTTT
once	TRBD1	TRBV30	TRBJ1-1	CAWRARDRWNTEAFF	TGTGCCTGGAGAGCCCGGGACAGATGGAACACTGAAGCTTTCTTT
.	.	TRBV9	TRBJ2-3	CASSSTDTQYF	TGTGCCAGCAGCTCCACAGATACGCAGTATTTT
once	TRBD1	TRBV11-2	TRBJ2-1	CASSLDGDRAYNEQFF	TGTGCCAGCAGCTTAGATGGGGACAGGGCCTACAATGAGCAGTTCTTC
.	.	TRBV10-3	TRBJ1-4	CASKLLATNEKLFF	TGTGCCAGCAAGCTGCTTGCAACTAATGAAAAACTGTTTTTT
.	TRBD2	TRBV11-2	TRBJ2-1	CASGGRAADNEQFF	TGTGCCAGCGGCGGGAGGGCCGCCGACAATGAGCAGTTCTTC
.	TRBD1	TRBV6-1	TRBJ1-3	CASARQGLSGNTIYF	TGTGCCAGCGCTAGACAGGGTCTCTCTGGAAACACCATATATTTT
.	.	TRBV18	TRBJ1-1	CASSPLTGNTEAFF	TGTGCCAGCTCACCTCTCACAGGGAACACTGAAGCTTTCTTT
.	.	TRBV20-1	TRBJ1-1	CRGTGGTEAFF	TGCAGAGGGACGGGGGGCACTGAAGCTTTCTTT
.	TRBD1	TRBV7-9	TRBJ2-1	CASSLWFPDRDNEQFF	TGTGCCAGCAGCTTATGGTTTCCGGACAGGGACAATGAGCAGTTCTTC
.	.	TRBV6-5	TRBJ1-2	CASSYGGTPEGYTF	TGTGCCAGCAGTTACGGGGGGACCCCTGAAGGCTACACCTTC